Many counts were recorded for the clone carrying this TCR beta chain. The antigen is undetermined. At one end the junction does not follow the germline gene, possibly because of a read error. Time point reported: patch test 2, 6 weeks after DPC sensitization. Treatment of the sample: therapeutic diphenylcyclopropenone sensitization with weekly scalp DPC. Single cDNA molecules in the library carried unique molecular identifiers attached during preparation. Original handling: Samples had a median of around 91,000 TCRs, ranging 23,224 to 690,600. TCRdb redid the calling of the RACE reads with MiXCR, one entry per CDR3 protein. The V and J calls come from TCRdb's annotation, not from the publication. The profile shows about 54,000 distinct CDR3 sequences, around 9.4% of them singletons. This CDR3 has 12 residues. CDR1 is KGHSH, CDR2 LQKENI, per germline. The sample comes from a study of human T cells and chemical hapten exposure. Findings and caveats of the study: Compared to controls, expanded TCRs made significantly more large clusters of similar CDR3s.

The source was whole blood, collected in connection with sensitization to the hapten diphenylcyclopropenone (DPC). V and J are TRBV18 and TRBJ2-7; perhaps TRBD1 as D (6 bases). The clonotype comes from a woman aged 50 to 60 with alopecia areata. Some clones in this sample may be carry-over from other donors' samples. Written as DNA, the CDR3 is TGTGCCAGCTCTCCACAGGGAAACGAGCAGTACTTC. Translating it yields CASSPQGNEQYF.